This T cell receptor (beta chain) was observed in a study of low-dose radiotherapy and immunotherapy resistance in tumors. Study context: Fractions of 0.5 Gy went to Cohort 1 every 2 weeks, totaling 6.5 Gy. Intravenous ipilimumab 1 mg/kg every six weeks was given with nivolumab 240 mg every two weeks. It was every two weeks, one day before radiation and immunotherapy, that intravenous cyclophosphamide 200 mg/m2 was given.

TRAV- and TRBV-specific primers, spanning alpha and beta chains, primed first-strand cDNA. For amplifying TCRs, the PCR ran for 20 to 25 cycles with Phusion, which was used together with a constant-region primer and the adapter on the V primers. Amplification (by in vitro transcription) was performed on isolated mRNA. Each CDR3 protein is one row after TCRdb ran MiXCR on the reads. The data show 55,000 to 80,000 distinct CDR3 sequences, 26% seen once. The time point denotes: before trial treatment. There are many counts of this clonotype. Germline-derived CDR1 and CDR2 are LNHDA and SQIVND (reference sequence). Losses at the gene ends were 6 bases for V and 2 bases for J; bases not matched to a gene: 8. The CDR3 loop spans 15 amino acids.

The chain is built from TRBV19 and TRBJ1-1, with 8 bases aligning to TRBD1. The receptor was isolated from a male donor with rectosigmoid adenocarcinoma. The sequenced sample was PBMCs, obtained before treatment. The CDR3: CASRPGDRFNTEAFF. DNA of the CDR3: TGTGCCAGTAGACCCGGGGACAGGTTTAACACTGAAGCTTTCTTT. The variable domain in full, completed from reference TRBV19 and TRBJ1-1, reads DGGITQSPKYLFRKEGQNVTLSCEQNLNHDAMYWYRQDPGQGLRLIYYSQIVNDFQKGDIAEGYSVSREKKESFPLTVTSAQKNPTAFYLCASRPGDRFNTEAFFGQGTRLTVV.